Listed below are T cell receptor beta chains from one sample, sequenced in a study of blood T cell repertoires in COVID-19. Measured with immunoSEQ multiplex PCR; TCRdb has only the in-frame clones, and not every one. Of 110,000 to 150,000 clones listed, 84% are singletons. What was sequenced was peripheral blood. The receptors stem from a human donor in a cohort sampled during active COVID-19. Each CDR3 is given with its conserved first and last residue. Each record gives: D gene, V gene, J gene, clone size, CDR3 DNA, CDR3 protein. The D gene is left open where the match is weak. Where a row states a size, it is once, few, many or the class of an expanded clone; other rows omit it.

>NA|TRBV3-1/TRBV3-2|TRBJ2-7|once
TGTGCCAGCAGCCAAGGGACAGCCTTCTACGAGCAGTACTTC
CASSQGTAFYEQYF
>TRBD2|TRBV6-5|TRBJ2-3|NA
TGTGCCAGCAGTTACGCCAGCGGGGCCACAGATACGCAGTATTTT
CASSYASGATDTQYF
>NA|TRBV5-5|TRBJ2-1|NA
TGTGCCAGCAGCTTGGTGTTGAGCTCCTACAATGAGCAGTTCTTC
CASSLVLSSYNEQFF
>NA|TRBV10-3|TRBJ1-5|NA
TGTGCCATCAGTGACGGTAGCAATCAGCCCCAGCATTTT
CAISDGSNQPQHF
>NA|TRBV4-1|TRBJ1-5|NA
TGCGCCAGCAGCCAAGTCCATCAAAGCGATCAGCCCCAGCATTTT
CASSQVHQSDQPQHF
>TRBD1|TRBV10-3|TRBJ1-5|few
TGTGCCATCAGTGGGACAGGGGAAAGGACTCAGCCCCAGCATTTT
CAISGTGERTQPQHF
>TRBD1|TRBV6-4|TRBJ2-3|NA
TGTGCCAGCAGTGACTCTTGGACAGGGCATACGCAGTATTTT
CASSDSWTGHTQYF
>TRBD1|TRBV6-1|TRBJ2-7|NA
TGTGCCAGCAGTGAAACAGGGGTATCCTACGAGCAGTACTTC
CASSETGVSYEQYF
>TRBD1|TRBV6-1|TRBJ1-5|NA
TGTGCCAGCAGTGAAGCCCGCCGGACAGGGGGCGGCAATCAGCCCCAGCATTTT
CASSEARRTGGGNQPQHF
>NA|TRBV19|TRBJ1-4|NA
TGTGCCAGTAGTATACTCGGGGCTAATGAAAAACTGTTTTTT
CASSILGANEKLFF
>NA|TRBV7-9|TRBJ1-2|NA
TGTGCCAGCAGCTTAGCGGGAGGGAAGGGCGGCTACACCTTC
CASSLAGGKGGYTF
>NA|TRBV5-1|TRBJ1-2|NA
TGCGCCAGCAGCTTAACAGGGCACCCTATGGATGGCTACACCTTC
CASSLTGHPMDGYTF
>NA|TRBV18|TRBJ1-1|NA
TGTGCCAGCTCACCAGGGGGCGGTGAAGCTTTCTTT
CASSPGGGEAFF
>NA|TRBV24-1|TRBJ2-3|NA
TGTGCCACCAGTGATTTTCGAGATACGCAGTATTTT
CATSDFRDTQYF
>TRBD2|TRBV6-1|TRBJ2-1|NA
TGTGCCAGCAGTGAAATCTTACTCGCGGGGGGGCCAAATGAGCAGTTCTTC
CASSEILLAGGPNEQFF
>NA|TRBV29-1|TRBJ1-1|NA
TGCAGCGCTTTTTCGGGATTTGCGGCTTTCTTT
CSAFSGFAAFF
>NA|TRBV7-9|TRBJ2-3|NA
TGTGCCAGCAGCTTACGTTCTAGTATACAGAAGACTAACACAGATACGCAGTATTTT
CASSLRSSIQKTNTDTQYF
>NA|TRBV5-1|TRBJ1-1|NA
TGCGCCAGCAGCTCCCGGACAGCGAACACTGAAGCTTTCTTT
CASSSRTANTEAFF
>NA|TRBV5-8|TRBJ2-4|NA
TGTGCCAGCAGCGGCCAGGGTAGTGGGGCCAAAAACATTCAGTACTTC
CASSGQGSGAKNIQYF
>NA|TRBV28|TRBJ1-2|NA
TGTGCCAGCTCTGACAGCACTAACTATGGCTACACCTTC
CASSDSTNYGYTF
>TRBD1|TRBV19|TRBJ1-1|NA
TGTGCCAGTAGTCCTACCCGGGACAGGGGAGACATGAACACTGAAGCTTTCTTT
CASSPTRDRGDMNTEAFF
>NA|TRBV21-1|TRBJ2-5|NA
TGTGCCAGCAGCTCACACCCGGGACAGGGGGAAGAGACCCAGTACTTC
CASSSHPGQGEETQYF
>TRBD2|TRBV7-2|TRBJ2-1|NA
TGTGCCAGCAGCTCTAGCGGGGGGGCGGGGAATGAGCAGTTCTTC
CASSSSGGAGNEQFF
>NA|TRBV29-1|TRBJ2-2|NA
TGCAGCCACCAACAGGGCCGGACCGGGGAGCTGTTTTTT
CSHQQGRTGELFF
>NA|TRBV14|TRBJ2-2|NA
TGTGCCAGCAGCCAGTACACATCGAACACCGGGGAGCTGTTTTTT
CASSQYTSNTGELFF
>TRBD1|TRBV7-2|TRBJ1-4|NA
TGTGCCAGCAGCTGGCAGGGGGCCCCTTGGGAAAAACTGTTTTTT
CASSWQGAPWEKLFF
>NA|TRBV6-5|TRBJ1-2|NA
TGTGCCAGCGCGCAGGCAAACTATGGCTACACCTTC
CASAQANYGYTF
>NA|TRBV6-5|TRBJ2-2|NA
TGTGCCAGCAGTACTCGTGGTGGGGAGCTGTTTTTT
CASSTRGGELFF
>TRBD1|TRBV2|TRBJ2-1|NA
TGTGCCAATAACCGGGACAGGGGGCTCTATACGGATGAGCAGTTCTTC
CANNRDRGLYTDEQFF
>TRBD2|TRBV5-5|TRBJ2-1|NA
TGTGCCAGCAGCTTGGGACCCCTGGGCGGGGGGGCCTACAATGAGCAGTTCTTC
CASSLGPLGGGAYNEQFF
>NA|TRBV5-4|TRBJ2-1|NA
TGTGCCAGCAGCTTCGGTAGCGGAAGGGGATATGGCGAGCAGTTCTTC
CASSFGSGRGYGEQFF
>NA|TRBV7-9|TRBJ1-2|NA
TGTGCCAGCAGCTTAGCTGAGCAGGAATTCCACTATGGCTACACCTTC
CASSLAEQEFHYGYTF
>NA|TRBV25-1|TRBJ1-3|many
TGTGCCAGCAGTGAATCGGCGGGGCACACCATATATTTT
CASSESAGHTIYF
>NA|TRBV11-3|TRBJ2-1|NA
TGTGCCAGCAGCTACGCAAAGAGCTCCTACAATGAGCAGTTCTTC
CASSYAKSSYNEQFF
>TRBD2|TRBV5-4|TRBJ2-3|NA
TGTGCCAGCAGCTCAAAAGCGGGGAAGAGCACAGATACGCAGTATTTT
CASSSKAGKSTDTQYF
>TRBD1|TRBV11-2|TRBJ1-2|NA
TGTGCCAGCAGCGGGGACAGGCTCAACTATGGCTACACCTTC
CASSGDRLNYGYTF
>TRBD1|TRBV18|TRBJ1-4|NA
TGTGCCAGCTCACCACCGACAGGGGGGCAAGAAAAACTGTTTTTT
CASSPPTGGQEKLFF
>NA|TRBV6-5|TRBJ2-2|NA
TGTGCCAGCAACGTTCGGGGGTCCACCGGGGAGCTGTTTTTT
CASNVRGSTGELFF
>NA|TRBV28|TRBJ1-6|NA
TGTGCCAGCAGTTTGGCTGGAGGCCTATATAATTCACCCCTCCACTTT
CASSLAGGLYNSPLHF
>TRBD2|TRBV5-1|TRBJ2-3|NA
TGCGCCAGCTTCCAGGGGACTAGCGGGGCCCCAAGTACGCAGTATTTT
CASFQGTSGAPSTQYF
>NA|TRBV10-2|TRBJ2-3|NA
TGCGCCAGCAGTGACGGGAGCAGCATCTACACAGATACGCAGTATTTT
CASSDGSSIYTDTQYF
>NA|TRBV15|TRBJ1-4|NA
TGTGCCACCAGCAGAGATTGGGCAGCGGGTAATGAAAAACTGTTTTTT
CATSRDWAAGNEKLFF
>TRBD1|TRBV6-4|TRBJ2-5|NA
TGTGCCAGCAGTCCGGACAGGGGGGAGACCCAGTACTTC
CASSPDRGETQYF
>TRBD2|TRBV5-1|TRBJ2-1|NA
TGCGCCAGCAGCTCGGGACTAGCGGGGGCGGGCAATGAGCAGTTCTTC
CASSSGLAGAGNEQFF
>NA|TRBV12-3/TRBV12-4|TRBJ1-1|NA
TGTGCCAGCAGAACCGGGAAGAACACTGAAGCTTTCTTT
CASRTGKNTEAFF
>NA|TRBV21-1|TRBJ2-5|NA
TGTGCCAGCAGCAAATTGGAAGGGACAGCCGAGACCCAGTACTTC
CASSKLEGTAETQYF
>NA|TRBV27|TRBJ1-6|few
TGTGCCAGCAGCACAGGGCCTCTTTCACCCCTCCACTTT
CASSTGPLSPLHF
>TRBD2|TRBV5-1|TRBJ2-7|NA
TGCGCCAGCAGCTTGAAGGGGAGGGAACGGGAGCAGTACTTC
CASSLKGREREQYF